The 8 T cell receptor beta chains presented below share a single source sample, sequenced in a study of shared clonotypes between healthy human individuals. CD45RO-negative cells were positively selected for CCR7, leaving out terminally differentiated effector memory CD45RA+ cells. TCRdb keeps only in-frame clones here, not all; method: immunoSEQ multiplex PCR. The sample holds over 750,000 clones; approximately 97% are singletons and the top ten take approximately 0.2%. Sample: naive CD8+ T cells sorted from blood. The source of these receptors is a young man in good health.

The chain couples TRBV6-4 to TRBJ2-3, with D unclear. V lost 2 bases and J 2 bases, leaving 14 bases between the germline ends. CDR1 is MRHNA, CDR2 SNTAGT, per germline. This CDR3 contains 16 residues. CDR3: CASSDVLGFYTDTQYF. The CDR3 DNA is TGTGCCAGCAGTGACGTCTTGGGCTTTTACACAGATACGCAGTATTTT.

V gene TRBV7-9 combines with J gene TRBJ2-1, with 11 bases that match TRBD2. Germline values: CDR1 SEHNR, CDR2 FQNEAQ (reference sequence). J lost 8 bases, V lost 5 bases, and 2 bases had no gene match. The CDR3 has 13 residues. The DNA of the CDR3 is TGTGCCAGCAGCCAGGGACTAGCGGATGAGCAGTTCTTC. Its translation: CASSQGLADEQFF.

J is TRBJ2-7 and V is TRBV7-8, with 11 bases lining up with TRBD2. Per germline, CDR1 SGHVS and CDR2 FQNEAQ. Trimming took 7 bases from V and 5 from J; bases not matched to a gene: 13. CDR3 length: 16 amino acids. CDR3 in amino acids: CASKVGGISGRDEQYF. The CDR3 nucleotides are TGTGCCAGCAAAGTAGGGGGGATTAGCGGGAGGGACGAGCAGTACTTC.

This chain joins TRBV7-2 and TRBJ1-1; D gene uncertain. V dropped 1 base and J dropped 3 bases, with 12 bases sitting between them. This CDR3 region has 15 residues. The germline CDR1 and CDR2 sequences are SGHTA and FQGNSA. DNA of the CDR3: TGTGCCAGCAGCTTAGTGCTCCAGCGGGACACTGAAGCTTTCTTT. It translates to CASSLVLQRDTEAFF. The complete variable domain, with remaining parts taken from reference TRBV7-2 and TRBJ1-1, reads GAGVSQSPSNKVTEKGKDVELRCDPISGHTALYWYRQSLGQGLEFLIYFQGNSAPDKSGLPSDRFSAERTGGSVSTLTIQRTQQEDSAVYLCASSLVLQRDTEAFFGQGTRLTVV.

This chain connects TRBV9 to TRBJ2-2, with 7 bases matching TRBD1. V gave up 4 bases and J gave up 0 bases; unmatched junction bases: 6. Germline lookup yields CDR1 SGDLS and CDR2 YYNGEE. This CDR3 contains 16 residues. CDR3 bases: TGTGCCAGCAGCCCATGGGACAGAACGAACACCGGGGAGCTGTTTTTT. Amino acid sequence: CASSPWDRTNTGELFF.

V and J are TRBV14 and TRBJ2-7; TRBD2 might be the D (6 bases). Germline CDR1 is SGHDN and CDR2 is FVKESK. V lost 6 bases and J lost 1, with 16 bases in between. The CDR3 is made up of 15 amino acids. The CDR3 region has the DNA TGTGCCAGCAGTCCCGGCGAGCGGGCTTCCTACGAGCAGTACTTC. As protein: CASSPGERASYEQYF. The full variable domain, its missing parts supplied by reference TRBV14 and TRBJ2-7, is EAGVTQFPSHSVIEKGQTVTLRCDPISGHDNLYWYRRVMGKEIKFLLHFVKESKQDESGMPNNRFLAERTGGTYSTLKVQPAELEDSGVYFCASSPGERASYEQYFGPGTRLTVT.

The chain carries TRBV5-4 and TRBJ2-7, with 7 positions matching TRBD2. V shed 0 bases and J 3 bases; nucleotides not matched to a gene: 3. CDR3 length equals 14 residues. Germline V CDR1 and CDR2: SGHNT, YYREEE (reference sequence). CDR3 nucleotides: TGTGCCAGCAGCTTGGGAATAGCGGGCTACGAGCAGTACTTC. Translating it yields CASSLGIAGYEQYF. Full variable domain (missing parts from reference TRBV5-4 and TRBJ2-7): ETGVTQSPTHLIKTRGQQVTLRCSSQSGHNTVSWYQQALGQGPQFIFQYYREEENGRGNFPPRFSGLQFPNYSSELNVNALELDDSALYLCASSLGIAGYEQYFGPGTRLTVT.

The chain joins TRBV11-2 to TRBJ2-5, with 7 bases identical to TRBD1. The trim removed 5 bases at V and 10 bases at J, leaving 13 bases unmatched. Germline loops: CDR1 SGHAT, CDR2 FQNNGV. This CDR3 comprises 14 residues. The CDR3 spells CASSPTGTVIDQYF. The CDR3 DNA is TGTGCCAGCAGCCCAACAGGGACAGTTATCGACCAGTACTTC.